Following are 10 T cell receptor beta chains from one sample sequenced in a study of T cells in Graves' hyperthyroidism and ophthalmopathy. TCR beta CDR3 region amplification was performed from RNA transcripts. When the TCR CDR3 underwent first-round RT-PCR, the HTBI primer set was used. From the multiplex PCR reads, TCRdb called clonotypes with MiXCR, one entry per CDR3 protein. The sample has more than 500,000 distinct CDR3 sequences, about 15% seen once. The source material was blood. These receptor sequences come from a woman between 25 and 40 years old with Graves' ophthalmopathy.

This clonotype was found many times. Here the CDR3 reads CASSYMADGAWTQYF. CDR3 DNA: TGTGCCAGCAGTTACATGGCGGACGGAGCCTGGACCCAGTACTTC. The chain employs TRBV6-2 or TRBV6-3 and TRBJ2-5; no firm D call. The germline gives CDR1 MNHEY, CDR2 SVGEGT. This CDR3 spans 15 amino acids. V was clipped by 2 bases and J by 7 bases, with 17 bases between them.

This clonotype was observed at least ten times. This rearrangement joins TRBV10-3 to TRBJ2-1; 8 nucleotides match TRBD2. V was clipped by 4 bases and J by 5 bases; unmatched bases: 7. This CDR3 has 15 amino acids. Per germline, CDR1 ENHRY and CDR2 SYGVKD. The CDR3 nucleotides read TGTGCCATCAGTGCCTCGGGAGGGGGAGACAATGAGCAGTTCTTC. Encoded protein: CAISASGGGDNEQFF.

In this sample, this clonotype turned up many times. J is TRBJ1-1 and V is TRBV20-1, with D uncertain. Germline CDR1 reads DFQATT; CDR2 reads SNEGSKA (reference sequence). The V gene lost 3 bases and the J gene lost 2 bases, with 10 bases spanning the gap. The length of the CDR3 is 13 residues. The CDR3 loop reads CSARFWGNTEAFF. The DNA of the CDR3 is TGCAGTGCTAGGTTTTGGGGTAACACTGAAGCTTTCTTT.

The chain couples TRBV27 to TRBJ2-1; TRBD2 might be the D (5 bases). With 4 bases removed from V and 3 bases from J, the gap between germline ends came to 16 bases. The CDR3 runs to 16 residues. CDR1 is MNHEY, CDR2 SMNVEV, per germline (reference sequence). The CDR3 protein is CASSSSWTEFYNEQFF. For the CDR3, the DNA is TGTGCCAGCAGTTCATCTTGGACTGAATTCTACAATGAGCAGTTCTTC.

This clonotype has more than one count but fewer than ten. The genes are TRBV2 and TRBJ1-1, with D hard to call. Germline V lookup: CDR1 SNHLY, CDR2 FYNNEI. This CDR3 spans 11 amino acids. Trimming pared 9 bases from V and 7 bases from J, leaving 12 bases between. CDR3 sequence (DNA): TGTGCCAGTGGGCTGGTGGGTGAAGCTTTCTTT. Its protein is CASGLVGEAFF. The complete variable domain, with remaining parts taken from reference TRBV2 and TRBJ1-1, reads EPEVTQTPSHQVTQMGQEVILRCVPISNHLYFYWYRQILGQKVEFLVSFYNNEISEKSEIFDDQFSVERPDGSNFTLKIRSTKLEDSAMYFCASGLVGEAFFGQGTRLTVV.

This clonotype occurred a few times. This chain joins TRBV6-1 and TRBJ1-2, with D possibly TRBD1 on 5 matching bases. The V gene's germline CDR1 is MNHNS and CDR2 SASEGT. There are 15 residues in the CDR3. The V gene lost 7 bases and the J gene lost 2 bases, with 17 bases spanning the gap. The DNA of the CDR3 is TGTGCCAGCACCAACCGGGACGGGATGAACTATGGCTACACCTTC. Protein: CASTNRDGMNYGYTF.

This rearrangement joins TRBV28 to TRBJ1-5; a possible D gene is TRBD1 (5 bases). The CDR3 consists of 13 residues. From germline, CDR1 is MDHEN and CDR2 SYDVKM. The V gene lost 5 bases and the J gene lost 9 bases, with 14 bases spanning the gap. As DNA, the CDR3 is TGTGCCAGCAGTGACGCCCCGGGGGTGCCCCAGCATTTT. Translation: CASSDAPGVPQHF.

This clonotype showed up many times. The chain is built from TRBV18 and TRBJ2-1; D perhaps matches TRBD1 (8 bases). Germline CDR1 KGHSH, CDR2 LQKENI. V was clipped by 2 bases and J by 1 base, with 12 bases between them. This CDR3 region has 16 residues. The DNA of the CDR3 is TGTGCCAGCTCACCATCACAGGGGGGGTCCTACAATGAGCAGTTCTTC. This encodes CASSPSQGGSYNEQFF. Filled out from reference TRBV18 and TRBJ2-1, the complete variable domain reads NAGVMQNPRHLVRRRGQEARLRCSPMKGHSHVYWYRQLPEEGLKFMVYLQKENIIDESGMPKERFSAEFPKEGPSILRIQQVVRGDSAAYFCASSPSQGGSYNEQFFGPGTRLTVL.

This rearrangement joins TRBV6-5 to TRBJ2-1, with D perhaps matching TRBD2 (5 bases). This CDR3 region has 16 residues. Germline lookup yields CDR1 MNHEY and CDR2 SVGAGI. V was pared by 1 base and J by 4 bases, with 14 bases between. CDR3 nucleotide sequence: TGTGCCAGCAGTTACTGGGCGGAGGTCCCTTACAATGAGCAGTTCTTC. Translated: CASSYWAEVPYNEQFF.

This clonotype is a singleton in its sample. V gene TRBV5-1 combines with J gene TRBJ1-1; D unclear. The CDR3 has 13 amino acids. The germline V and J ends were trimmed by 0 bases and 7 bases, with 10 bases remaining between them. CDR1 is SGHRS, CDR2 YFSETQ, per germline. The DNA of the CDR3 is TGCGCCAGCAGCTTGGAGGGTAGGCATGAAGCTTTCTTT. Residues: CASSLEGRHEAFF.